This T cell receptor beta chain was identified during a study of blood T cell repertoires in COVID-19. About the study: Samples representing acute and convalescent COVID-19 were sourced from the United States, Italy and Spain.

The CDR3 is 14 amino acids. Germline V CDR1 and CDR2: MNHEY, SVGAGI. Trimming left V 7 bases short and J 0 bases short, with 10 bases between. The method was immunoSEQ multiplex PCR; TCRdb's version includes in-frame clones alone and lacks a portion of them. Of about 130,000 clones in the sample, approximately 82% are singletons; the top ten hold roughly 10%. The gene calls are TRBV6-5 and TRBJ1-5; D is ambiguous. The clonotype was recovered from a man in his forties or fifties with active or convalescent COVID-19. Sequencing input: peripheral blood. CDR3 loop: CASTTANSNQPQHF. The CDR3 nucleotides read TGTGCCAGCACAACAGCTAATAGCAATCAGCCCCAGCATTTT.